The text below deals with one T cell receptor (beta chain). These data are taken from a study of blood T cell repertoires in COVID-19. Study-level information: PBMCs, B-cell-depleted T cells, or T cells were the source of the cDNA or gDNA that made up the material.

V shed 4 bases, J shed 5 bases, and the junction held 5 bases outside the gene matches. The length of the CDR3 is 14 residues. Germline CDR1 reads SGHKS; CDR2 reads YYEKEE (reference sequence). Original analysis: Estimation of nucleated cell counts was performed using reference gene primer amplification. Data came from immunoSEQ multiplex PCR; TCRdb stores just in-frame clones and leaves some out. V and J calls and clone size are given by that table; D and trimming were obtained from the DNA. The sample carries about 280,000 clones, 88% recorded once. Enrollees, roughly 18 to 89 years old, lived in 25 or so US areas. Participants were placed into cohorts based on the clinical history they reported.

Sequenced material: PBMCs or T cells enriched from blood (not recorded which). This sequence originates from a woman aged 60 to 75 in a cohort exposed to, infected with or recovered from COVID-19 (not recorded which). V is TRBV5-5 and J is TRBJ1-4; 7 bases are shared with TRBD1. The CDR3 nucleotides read TGTGCCAGCAGCCGAGGGACAGCAAATGAAAAACTGTTTTTT. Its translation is CASSRGTANEKLFF.